The 21 T cell receptor beta chains reported below all come from one sample, sequenced in a study of regulatory T cells in long-lasting Graves disease. Time point described: persistent/refractory GD, antithyroid drugs over 5 years with positive TRAb. There was RNA extracted from PBMCs, and the TCR library was made from it. Assembly of TCR beta libraries relied on iRepertoire HTBI primers together with Arm-PCR of CDR3 regions. One entry per CDR3 protein, called by TCRdb with MiXCR from the multiplex PCR reads. The data hold 600,000 to 800,000 distinct CDR3 sequences, with 25% to 30% observed a single time. This specimen was peripheral blood mononuclear cells (PBMCs), taken when the disease was refractory, from a patient treated with antithyroid drugs. These receptors originate from a female donor with Graves disease.

The V call is TRBV11-1, the J call TRBJ2-7, with 10 nucleotides matching TRBD1. Germline V gives CDR1 SGHAT, CDR2 FQDESV (reference sequence). V lost 4 bases, J lost 3 bases, and 3 bases stayed unmatched. This CDR3 has 14 amino acids. The CDR3 DNA reads as TGTGCCAGCAGCTCTCGGACAGGGGGCTACGAGCAGTACTTC. Its translation: CASSSRTGGYEQYF.

This clonotype was seen at least ten times. The chain has TRBV6-1 and TRBJ1-1; TRBD1 is a possible D gene (6 bases). V lost 1 base to trimming and J lost 4 bases, with 16 bases between them. The CDR3 totals 16 residues. Germline assignment: CDR1 MNHNS and CDR2 SASEGT. The CDR3 DNA sequence: TGTGCCAGCAGTGAAGAGACAGGACCTGGAGCCACTGAAGCTTTCTTT. Its translation is CASSEETGPGATEAFF.

This clonotype was recorded a few times. The V gene is TRBV7-9, the J gene TRBJ1-4; D might be TRBD1 (6 bases). Between the trimmed V and J ends, which lost 5 bases and 3 bases, there was a span of 13 bases. In germline, CDR1 is SEHNR, CDR2 FQNEAQ (reference sequence). The CDR3 is made up of 15 amino acids. The CDR3 DNA sequence: TGTGCCAGCAGCACCTACAGGGAGTCTAATGAAAAACTGTTTTTT. Translated, it gives CASSTYRESNEKLFF.

This clonotype was seen ten or more times. Relative to the germline gene, one junction end is altered; a read error may explain this. The chain uses TRBV28 and TRBJ1-1, with a possible D match to TRBD1 (6 bases). In germline, CDR1 is MDHEN, CDR2 SYDVKM. This CDR3 region has 14 residues. The CDR3 nucleotides read TGTGCCAGCAGCTTATGGACAGTCAACACTGAAGCTTTCTTT. It is translated as CASSLWTVNTEAFF.

V is TRBV7-3 and J is TRBJ2-7; 9 bases are a match to TRBD1. There are 14 residues in the CDR3. Germline loops: CDR1 SGHTA, CDR2 FQGTGA. Germline trimming cut 5 bases from V and 4 bases from J; bases unmatched to any gene: 6. This CDR3 is CASSHQGTGYEQYF. Written as DNA, the CDR3 is TGTGCCAGCAGCCACCAAGGGACAGGGTACGAGCAGTACTTC.

This clonotype was seen at least ten times. The chain has TRBV28 and TRBJ2-5; 11 bases are a match to TRBD2. The CDR3 extends over 16 amino acids. V lost 8 bases and J lost 2; bases outside the gene matches: 10. Germline V CDR1 and CDR2: MDHEN, SYDVKM. The CDR3 coding sequence is TGTGCCAGCCTGCCGGCGGCTAGCGGGGGGCAAGAGACCCAGTACTTC. Residues: CASLPAASGGQETQYF.

The chain has TRBV20-1 and TRBJ1-2; 10 bases align to TRBD1. Germline values: CDR1 DFQATT, CDR2 SNEGSKA (reference sequence). The CDR3 is 13 residues long. Germline trimming cut 4 bases from V and 7 bases from J; bases unmatched to any gene: 6. CDR3 region: CSATTGTGVGYTF. The CDR3 DNA is TGCAGTGCTACTACCGGGACAGGGGTTGGCTACACCTTC.

V and J are TRBV30 and TRBJ2-5; 11 bases agree with TRBD1. CDR1 is GTSNPN and CDR2 is SVGIG in the germline V gene (reference sequence). The junction had 10 bases not matched to a gene; V was cut back by 2 bases and J by 5 bases. The CDR3 sequence is 16 residues long. The CDR3 protein is CAWSPLGQGARETQYF. In DNA form, the CDR3 reads TGTGCCTGGAGTCCGCTCGGACAGGGGGCAAGGGAGACCCAGTACTTC.

This clonotype was detected many times. This CDR3 reads CASKPHGLMNEQFF. The DNA of the CDR3 is TGTGCCAGCAAACCCCATGGCCTCATGAATGAGCAGTTCTTC. The rearrangement links TRBV2 to TRBJ2-1, with D unresolved. Germline V gene lookup returns CDR1 SNHLY and CDR2 FYNNEI. This CDR3 has 14 residues. V dropped 7 bases and J dropped 7 bases, with 17 bases sitting between them.

This clonotype was detected only a few times. This sequence joins TRBV3-1 and TRBJ2-5; D remains ambiguous. Trimming took off 0 bases at V and 5 bases at J, with 16 bases between the two ends. CDR1 and CDR2 from the germline V gene are LGHDT and YNNKEL (reference sequence). The CDR3 totals 16 residues. The CDR3 DNA sequence: TGTGCCAGCAGCCAAGATTATCACAAAGTGGGGGAGACCCAGTACTTC. It codes for CASSQDYHKVGETQYF.

This clonotype was counted many times. J is TRBJ2-4 and V is TRBV2, with D hard to call. V was trimmed by 0 bases and J by 9 bases, leaving 12 bases between them. Germline V gene sequence: CDR1 SNHLY, CDR2 FYNNEI. This CDR3 region has 14 residues. CDR3 residues: CASSEAWTRSIQYF. The CDR3, as DNA: TGTGCCAGCAGTGAAGCGTGGACGAGAAGCATTCAGTACTTC.

This clonotype was picked up many times. This chain uses TRBV28 with TRBJ2-7; TRBD1 aligns across 7 bases. This CDR3 spans 11 amino acids. CDR1 is MDHEN, CDR2 SYDVKM, per germline. J lost 6 bases, V lost 5 bases, and 1 base had no gene match. The CDR3 DNA sequence: TGTGCCAGCAGTAGGACAGGCGAGCAGTACTTC. Its translation: CASSRTGEQYF.

This clonotype has a handful of counts. CDR3 coding DNA: TGTGCTAGTGGTTTGGTATCCGGGGGAACCGGGATGAACACTGAAGCTTTCTTT. Amino acids: CASGLVSGGTGMNTEAFF. The rearrangement uses TRBV12-5 and TRBJ1-1, with a weak D call TRBD1 (5 bases). Germline-derived CDR1 and CDR2 are LGHNT and FRNRAP. V was shortened by 0 bases and J by 0 bases, with 17 bases between the two germline ends. The CDR3 consists of 18 residues.

Comment on this clonotype: At one boundary the junction diverges from the germline segment, which might be a read error. The chain combines TRBV7-8 with TRBJ1-1; no clear D. The germline gives CDR1 SGHVS, CDR2 FQNEAQ. The CDR3 totals 12 residues. In DNA form, the CDR3 reads TGTGCCAGCAGCTTAGGGGGAACTGAATCTTTCTTT. It is translated as CASSLGGTESFF. Together with reference TRBV7-8 and TRBJ1-1, the CDR3 gives the full variable domain: GAGVSQSPRYKVAKRGQDVALRCDPISGHVSLFWYQQALGQGPEFLTYFQNEAQLDKSGLPSDRFFAERPEGSVSTLKIQRTQQEDSAVYLCASSLGGTESFFGQGTRLTVV.

V usage is TRBV29-1 and J usage is TRBJ1-2; D remains ambiguous. Germline V gene data show CDR1 as SQVTM and CDR2 as ANQGSEA. CDR3 size: 13 residues. Trimming took off 2 bases at V and 4 bases at J, with 11 bases between the two ends. The CDR3 reads CSVEQSKGYGYTF. The CDR3 bases are TGCAGCGTTGAACAGAGTAAAGGCTATGGCTACACCTTC.

The CDR3 protein is CASRKTGTGNTGELFF. The CDR3 DNA reads TGTGCCAGCAGGAAGACCGGGACAGGGAACACCGGGGAGCTGTTTTTT. J is TRBJ2-2 and V is TRBV3-1; 8 nucleotides match TRBD1. The J segment lost 1 base and the V segment lost 6 bases, leaving 7 bases of the junction unmatched. The CDR3 extends over 16 amino acids. Germline CDR1 and CDR2: LGHDT and YNNKEL (reference sequence). The entire variable domain, with the rest obtained from reference TRBV3-1 and TRBJ2-2, is as follows: DTAVSQTPKYLVTQMGNDKSIKCEQNLGHDTMYWYKQDSKKFLKIMFSYNNKELIINETVPNRFSPKSPDKAHLNLHINSLELGDSAVYFCASRKTGTGNTGELFFGEGSRLTVL.

V usage is TRBV6-4 and J usage is TRBJ1-6; D is unresolved. CDR3 length: 13 residues. CDR1 is MRHNA and CDR2 is SNTAGT in the germline V gene. Between the trimmed V and J ends, which lost 0 bases and 9 bases, there was a span of 6 bases. The CDR3 sequence: CASSDSKGSPLHF. The DNA for the CDR3 is TGTGCCAGCAGTGACTCCAAGGGTTCACCCCTCCACTTT.

Of note for this clonotype: The conserved phenylalanine or tryptophan normally closing the CDR3 is absent here, so this likely arose from a read error. This chain links TRBV11-2 with TRBJ2-5; TRBD2 is a possible D gene (5 bases). This CDR3 is 15 amino acids long. The germline V gene encodes CDR1 SGHAT and CDR2 FQNNGV. Between the trimmed V and J ends, which lost 1 base and 1 base, there was a span of 10 bases. CDR3 region: CASSLVSGSQETQYL. The CDR3 coding sequence is TGTGCCAGCAGCTTAGTCTCGGGATCCCAAGAGACCCAGTACCTC.

This clonotype was counted between two and nine times. The rearrangement links TRBV12-5 to TRBJ2-2, with 7 bases fitting TRBD1. The CDR3 has 16 amino acids. Germline loops: CDR1 LGHNT, CDR2 FRNRAP. V gave up 3 bases and J gave up 0 bases; unmatched junction bases: 4. The CDR3 coding sequence is TGTGCTAGTGGTTTACAAGGACAGGCGAACACCGGGGAGCTGTTTTTT. This translates into CASGLQGQANTGELFF.

J is TRBJ1-2 and V is TRBV28; TRBD1 matches at 10 bases. V trimming: 6 bases; J trimming: 6 bases; junction bases outside the gene matches: 7. The CDR3 has 14 residues. CDR1 is MDHEN, CDR2 SYDVKM, per germline. CDR3 residues: CASSSGTGAHGYTF. The CDR3 DNA is TGTGCCAGCAGCTCCGGGACAGGGGCGCATGGCTACACCTTC.

This clonotype was detected a few times. The chain has TRBV6-4 and TRBJ2-7; D not certain. This CDR3 spans 15 amino acids. The germline gives CDR1 MRHNA, CDR2 SNTAGT. With 0 bases removed from V and 3 bases from J, the gap between germline ends came to 12 bases. The CDR3 DNA is TGTGCCAGCAGTGACTCGTTGGGTACGAACTACGAGCAGTACTTC. Translated, it gives CASSDSLGTNYEQYF.